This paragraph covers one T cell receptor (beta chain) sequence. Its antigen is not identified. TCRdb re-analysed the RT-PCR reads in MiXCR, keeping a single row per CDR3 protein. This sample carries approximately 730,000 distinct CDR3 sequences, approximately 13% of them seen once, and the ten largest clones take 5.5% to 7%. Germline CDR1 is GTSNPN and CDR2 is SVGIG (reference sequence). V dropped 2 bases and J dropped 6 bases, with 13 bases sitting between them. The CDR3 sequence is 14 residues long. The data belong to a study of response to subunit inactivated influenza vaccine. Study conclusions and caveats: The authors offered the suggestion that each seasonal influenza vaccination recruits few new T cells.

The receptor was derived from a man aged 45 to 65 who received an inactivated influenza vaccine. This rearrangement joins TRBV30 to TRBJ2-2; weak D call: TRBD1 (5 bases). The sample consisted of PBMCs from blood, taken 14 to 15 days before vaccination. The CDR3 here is CAWSTQGAAGELFF. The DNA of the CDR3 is TGTGCCTGGAGTACGCAGGGTGCCGCCGGGGAGCTGTTTTTT.